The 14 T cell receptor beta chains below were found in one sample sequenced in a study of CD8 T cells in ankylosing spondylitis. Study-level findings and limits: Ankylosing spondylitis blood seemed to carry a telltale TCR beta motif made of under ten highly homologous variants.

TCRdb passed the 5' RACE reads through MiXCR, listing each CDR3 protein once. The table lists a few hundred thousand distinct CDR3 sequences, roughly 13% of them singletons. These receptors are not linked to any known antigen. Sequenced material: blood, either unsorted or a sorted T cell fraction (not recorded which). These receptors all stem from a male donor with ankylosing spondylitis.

CDR3 in DNA: TGTGCCAGCAGACTGGGACAGGGTGAGTCCTACGAGCAGTACGTC. This gives the protein CASRLGQGESYEQYV. The V gene is TRBV27, the J gene TRBJ2-7, with 9 bases that match TRBD1. The J segment lost 1 base and the V segment lost 6 bases, leaving 7 bases of the junction unmatched. This CDR3 region has 15 residues. Per germline, CDR1 MNHEY and CDR2 SMNVEV (reference sequence).

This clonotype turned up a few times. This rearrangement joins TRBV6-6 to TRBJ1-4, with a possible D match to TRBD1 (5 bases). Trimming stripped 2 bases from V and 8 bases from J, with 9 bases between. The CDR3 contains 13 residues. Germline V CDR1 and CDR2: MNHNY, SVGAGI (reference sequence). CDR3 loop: CASSYRQSEKLFF. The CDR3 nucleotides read TGTGCCAGCAGTTACAGACAGTCGGAAAAACTGTTTTTT.

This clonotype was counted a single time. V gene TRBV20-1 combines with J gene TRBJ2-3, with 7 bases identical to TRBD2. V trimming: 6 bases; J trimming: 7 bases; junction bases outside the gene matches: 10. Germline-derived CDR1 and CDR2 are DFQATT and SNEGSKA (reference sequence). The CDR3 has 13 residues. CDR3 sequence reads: CSALREGWYTQYF. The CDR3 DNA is TGCAGTGCCCTCAGGGAGGGTTGGTATACGCAGTATTTT.

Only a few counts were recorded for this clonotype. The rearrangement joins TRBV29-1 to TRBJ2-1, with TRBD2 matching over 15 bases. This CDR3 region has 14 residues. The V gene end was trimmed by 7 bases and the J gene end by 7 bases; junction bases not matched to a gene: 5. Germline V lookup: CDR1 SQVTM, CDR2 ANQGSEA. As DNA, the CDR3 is TGCAGCGCCGCCGGACTAGCGGGAGGGAATGAGCAGTTCTTC. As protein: CSAAGLAGGNEQFF.

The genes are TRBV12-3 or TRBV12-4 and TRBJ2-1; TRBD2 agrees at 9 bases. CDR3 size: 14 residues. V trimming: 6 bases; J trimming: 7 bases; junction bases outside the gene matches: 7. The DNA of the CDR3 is TGTGCCAGCAGGGTAGCGGGAGTAGTGAATGAGCAGTTCTTC. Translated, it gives CASRVAGVVNEQFF.

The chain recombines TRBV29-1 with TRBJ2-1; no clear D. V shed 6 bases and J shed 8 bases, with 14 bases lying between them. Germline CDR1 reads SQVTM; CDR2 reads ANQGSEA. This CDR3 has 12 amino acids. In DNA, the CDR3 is TGCAGCGTGTGGACCCCGGGCGATGAGCAGTTCTTC. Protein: CSVWTPGDEQFF.

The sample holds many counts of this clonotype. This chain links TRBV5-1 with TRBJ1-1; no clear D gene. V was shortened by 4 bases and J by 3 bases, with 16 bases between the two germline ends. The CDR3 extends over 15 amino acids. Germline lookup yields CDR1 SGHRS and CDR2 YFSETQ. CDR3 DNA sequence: TGCGCCAGCAGCCCCCTAAACGGCGGTTACACTGAAGCTTTCTTT. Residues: CASSPLNGGYTEAFF.

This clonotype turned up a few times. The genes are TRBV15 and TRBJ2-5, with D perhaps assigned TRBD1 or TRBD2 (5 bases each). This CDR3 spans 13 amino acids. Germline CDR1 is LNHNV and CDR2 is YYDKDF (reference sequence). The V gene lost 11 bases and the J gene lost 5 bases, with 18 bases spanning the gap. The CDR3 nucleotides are TGTGCCGCCGGGGACCAACCACCGGAGACCCAGTACTTC. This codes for CAAGDQPPETQYF.

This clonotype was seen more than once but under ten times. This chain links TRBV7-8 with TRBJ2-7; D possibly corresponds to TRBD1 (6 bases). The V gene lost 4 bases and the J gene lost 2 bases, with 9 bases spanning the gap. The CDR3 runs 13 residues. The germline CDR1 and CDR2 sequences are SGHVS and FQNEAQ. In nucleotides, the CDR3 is TGTGCCAGCAGCTCGACAGGCCCCTACGAGCAGTACTTC. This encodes CASSSTGPYEQYF.

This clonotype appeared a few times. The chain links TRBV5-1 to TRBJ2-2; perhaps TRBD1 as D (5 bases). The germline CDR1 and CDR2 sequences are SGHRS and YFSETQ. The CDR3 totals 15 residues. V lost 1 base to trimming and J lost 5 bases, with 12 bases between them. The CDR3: CASSLQGLGTGELFF. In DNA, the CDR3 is TGCGCCAGCAGCTTGCAGGGCTTGGGGACCGGGGAGCTGTTTTTT.

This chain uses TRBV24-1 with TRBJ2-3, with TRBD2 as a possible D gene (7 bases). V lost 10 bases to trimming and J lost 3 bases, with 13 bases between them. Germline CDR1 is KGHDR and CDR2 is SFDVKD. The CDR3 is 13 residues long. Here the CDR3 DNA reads TGTGCCACAATGCGGGGGCGGACAGATACGCAGTATTTT. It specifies CATMRGRTDTQYF.

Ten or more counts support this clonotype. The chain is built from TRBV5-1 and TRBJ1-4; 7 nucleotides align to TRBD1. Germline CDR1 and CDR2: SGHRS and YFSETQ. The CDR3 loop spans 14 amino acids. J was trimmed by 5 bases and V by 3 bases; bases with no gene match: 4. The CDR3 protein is CASSYGTVNEKLFF. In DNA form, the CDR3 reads TGCGCCAGCAGCTACGGGACAGTCAATGAAAAACTGTTTTTT.

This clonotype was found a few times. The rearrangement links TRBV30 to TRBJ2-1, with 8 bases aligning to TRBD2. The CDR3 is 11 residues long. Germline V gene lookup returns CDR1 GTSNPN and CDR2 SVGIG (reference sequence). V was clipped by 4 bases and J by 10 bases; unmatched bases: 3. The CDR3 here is CAWNGRGEQFF. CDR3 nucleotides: TGTGCCTGGAACGGGAGGGGGGAGCAGTTCTTC.

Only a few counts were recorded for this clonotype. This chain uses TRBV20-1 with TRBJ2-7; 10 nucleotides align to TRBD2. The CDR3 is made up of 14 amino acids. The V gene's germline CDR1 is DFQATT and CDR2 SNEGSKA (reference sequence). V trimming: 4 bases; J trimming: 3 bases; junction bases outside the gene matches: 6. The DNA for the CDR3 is TGCAGTGCTACTCCTAGCGGGAGCCTCTACGAGCAGTACTTC. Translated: CSATPSGSLYEQYF.